This T cell receptor beta chain was sequenced during a study of T cells in localized non-small cell lung cancer. Here immunoSEQ multiplex PCR was the method, and the copy in TCRdb shows in-frame clones only, minus some. The repertoire holds about 14,000 clones, over 85% seen once, with 2.5% to 3% in the top ten. Trimming shortened V by 3 bases and J by 0 bases, and 15 bases separated the two germline ends. CDR3 size: 17 residues. Germline V lookup: CDR1 MDHEN, CDR2 SYDVKM. The sample was peripheral blood mononuclear cells, taken before any cancer treatment. The chain combines TRBV28 with TRBJ2-4, with no clear D. This sequence was found in a man aged 35-75 years with stage III lung adenocarcinoma. The CDR3 nucleotides are TGTGCCAGCAGTTTGGGCGTACAGCCCCTAGCCAAAAACATTCAGTACTTC. This sequence encodes CASSLGVQPLAKNIQYF.